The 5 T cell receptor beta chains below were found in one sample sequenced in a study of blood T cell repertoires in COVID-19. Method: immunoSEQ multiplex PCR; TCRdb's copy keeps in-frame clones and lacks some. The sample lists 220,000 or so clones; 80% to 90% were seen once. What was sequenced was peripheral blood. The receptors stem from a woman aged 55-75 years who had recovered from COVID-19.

The CDR3 DNA reads as TGTGCCAGTAGCCACTGGCGGGGGACAGGTTTCTTT. It yields the protein CASSHWRGTGFF. This sequence joins TRBV19 and TRBJ1-1; 8 nucleotides line up with TRBD1. The CDR3 length is 12 residues. Losses at the gene ends were 6 bases for V and 13 bases for J; bases not matched to a gene: 10. The germline V gene has CDR1 LNHDA and CDR2 SQIVND (reference sequence).

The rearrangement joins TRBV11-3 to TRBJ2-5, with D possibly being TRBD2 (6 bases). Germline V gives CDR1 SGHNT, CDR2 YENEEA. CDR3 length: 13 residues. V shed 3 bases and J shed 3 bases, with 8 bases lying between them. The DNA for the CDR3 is TGTGCCAGCAGCTTGGGGGAGGAAGAGACCCAGTACTTC. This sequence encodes CASSLGEEETQYF.

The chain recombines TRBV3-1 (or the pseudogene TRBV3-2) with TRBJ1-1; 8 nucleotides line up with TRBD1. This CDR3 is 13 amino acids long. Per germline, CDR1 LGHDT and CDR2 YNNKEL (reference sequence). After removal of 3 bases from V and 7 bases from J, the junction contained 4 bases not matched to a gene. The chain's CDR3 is CASSQATGGEAFF. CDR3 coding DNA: TGTGCCAGCAGCCAGGCCACAGGGGGTGAAGCTTTCTTT.

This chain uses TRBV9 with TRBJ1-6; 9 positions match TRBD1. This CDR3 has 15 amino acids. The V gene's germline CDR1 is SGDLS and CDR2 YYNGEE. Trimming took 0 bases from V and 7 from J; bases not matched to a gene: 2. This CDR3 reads CASSVAGQGNSPLHF. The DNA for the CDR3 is TGTGCCAGCAGCGTAGCAGGACAGGGGAATTCACCCCTCCACTTT.

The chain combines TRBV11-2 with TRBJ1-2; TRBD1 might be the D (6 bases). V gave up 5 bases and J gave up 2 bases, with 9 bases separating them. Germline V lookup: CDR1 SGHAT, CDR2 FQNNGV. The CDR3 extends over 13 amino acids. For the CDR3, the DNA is TGTGCCAGCAGCGTAAGGGGGAACTATGGCTACACCTTC. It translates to CASSVRGNYGYTF. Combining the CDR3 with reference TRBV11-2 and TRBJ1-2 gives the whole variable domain EAGVAQSPRYKIIEKRQSVAFWCNPISGHATLYWYQQILGQGPKLLIQFQNNGVVDDSQLPKDRFSAERLKGVDSTLKIQPAKLEDSAVYLCASSVRGNYGYTFGSGTRLTVV.